These 29 T cell receptor beta chains were all obtained from the same sample, sequenced in a study of glioma-infiltrating T cells after dendritic cell vaccination. Here immunoSEQ multiplex PCR was the method, and the copy in TCRdb shows in-frame clones only, minus some. The sample yields tens of thousands of clones, more than 65% seen once. The starting material was blood, obtained before dendritic cell vaccination. The receptors were sampled from a human donor with glioblastoma.

The chain employs TRBV25-1 and TRBJ2-5, with TRBD1 matching 7 bases. The junction had 6 bases not matched to a gene; V was cut back by 4 bases and J by 1 base. This CDR3 contains 15 residues. Per germline, CDR1 MGHDK and CDR2 SYGVNS. The CDR3 bases are TGTGCCAGCAGTGGGGCCGGGACAGCCCAAGAGACCCAGTACTTC. This codes for CASSGAGTAQETQYF.

This clone has just one count. The rearrangement links TRBV6-1 to TRBJ2-4; 11 bases are a match to TRBD1. V lost 4 bases and J lost 3; bases outside the gene matches: 2. CDR3 length: 15 residues. CDR1 is MNHNS and CDR2 is SASEGT in the germline V gene. In DNA form, the CDR3 reads TGTGCCAGCAGTGGGGGACAGGGGGTCAAAAACATTCAGTACTTC. Protein: CASSGGQGVKNIQYF.

The chain recombines TRBV7-9 with TRBJ1-1; D not certain. The CDR3 consists of 16 residues. The V end lost 3 bases, the J end lost 0 bases, and 14 bases lay between the germline ends. Looked up from germline, CDR1 is SEHNR and CDR2 is FQNEAQ (reference sequence). CDR3 sequence reads: CASSFWVGSMNTEAFF. CDR3 bases: TGTGCCAGCAGCTTTTGGGTAGGGAGCATGAACACTGAAGCTTTCTTT.

The rearrangement uses TRBV2 and TRBJ2-5; D is unclear. The CDR3 is 13 residues long. V gave up 4 bases and J gave up 1 base, with 7 bases separating them. Germline loops: CDR1 SNHLY, CDR2 FYNNEI. The CDR3 reads CASSGQFQETQYF. The CDR3 coding sequence is TGTGCCAGCAGTGGGCAGTTCCAAGAGACCCAGTACTTC.

This clone has just a few counts. The chain recombines TRBV2 with TRBJ2-4; tentatively, D is TRBD2 (5 bases). V gave up 6 bases and J gave up 3 bases, with 21 bases separating them. Looked up from germline, CDR1 is SNHLY and CDR2 is FYNNEI. The CDR3 consists of 17 residues. The CDR3 loop is CASSEQWTDSDKNIQYF. CDR3 DNA sequence: TGTGCCAGCAGCGAACAATGGACGGACTCGGACAAAAACATTCAGTACTTC.

The chain has TRBV11-2 and TRBJ2-7; D gene unclear. Germline V gene data show CDR1 as SGHAT and CDR2 as FQNNGV. The length of the CDR3 is 14 residues. Trimming pared 2 bases from V and 0 bases from J, leaving 8 bases between. This chain's CDR3 is CASSLMSHSYEQYF. CDR3 DNA sequence: TGTGCCAGCAGCTTAATGTCCCACTCCTACGAGCAGTACTTC.

The CDR3 here is CASSVGAGGARTGELFF. DNA of the CDR3: TGTGCCAGCAGCGTAGGGGCAGGGGGCGCAAGAACCGGGGAGCTGTTTTTT. The V gene is TRBV9, the J gene TRBJ2-2, with 8 nucleotides matching TRBD1. Germline-derived CDR1 and CDR2 are SGDLS and YYNGEE. The V segment lost 0 bases and the J segment 5 bases; nucleotides outside the gene matches: 9. The CDR3 has 17 residues.

The CDR3 nucleotides are TGTGCCAGCAGCCGACCTGGACAGGGCGGAAACACCATATATTTT. The encoded protein is CASSRPGQGGNTIYF. The chain couples TRBV5-4 to TRBJ1-3, with 8 bases lining up with TRBD1. In germline, CDR1 is SGHNT, CDR2 YYREEE (reference sequence). The CDR3 has 15 amino acids. J was trimmed by 4 bases and V by 4 bases; bases with no gene match: 7.

This chain uses TRBV10-1 with TRBJ2-7, with D maybe TRBD1 (6 bases). Trimming left V 4 bases short and J 6 bases short, with 16 bases between. CDR1 is WNHNN and CDR2 is SYGVQD in the germline V gene (reference sequence). This CDR3 contains 14 residues. The CDR3: CASSASLTGSEQYV. The CDR3 DNA reads TGCGCCAGCAGTGCAAGCCTTACAGGGTCCGAGCAGTACGTC.

This chain connects TRBV30 to TRBJ2-3, with 7 bases identical to TRBD2. This CDR3 has 14 amino acids. Germline lookup yields CDR1 GTSNPN and CDR2 SVGIG (reference sequence). The V and J ends lost 7 bases and 4 bases, in that order; junction bases with no gene match: 11. CDR3 residues: CASTPSGRSDTQYF. CDR3 DNA sequence: TGTGCCTCAACCCCTAGCGGTAGGTCAGATACGCAGTATTTT.

V usage is TRBV5-1 and J usage is TRBJ1-4; D remains unclear. CDR1 is SGHRS, CDR2 YFSETQ, per germline. This CDR3 has 17 amino acids. Trimming took off 4 bases at V and 2 bases at J, with 18 bases between the two ends. CDR3 in amino acids: CASSREGRMGTNEKLFF. DNA of the CDR3: TGCGCCAGCAGCCGGGAGGGCAGGATGGGCACTAATGAAAAACTGTTTTTT.

The chain recombines TRBV7-2 with TRBJ1-3; a weak D match, TRBD1 (6 bases). From germline, CDR1 is SGHTA and CDR2 FQGNSA. This CDR3 has 17 residues. V was trimmed by 5 bases and J by 2 bases, leaving 19 bases between them. The chain's CDR3 is CASSLRTAGGTGNTIYF. The CDR3 nucleotides are TGTGCCAGCAGCCTACGGACGGCTGGGGGCACTGGAAACACCATATATTTT. The variable domain in full, completed from reference TRBV7-2 and TRBJ1-3, reads GAGVSQSPSNKVTEKGKDVELRCDPISGHTALYWYRQSLGQGLEFLIYFQGNSAPDKSGLPSDRFSAERTGGSVSTLTIQRTQQEDSAVYLCASSLRTAGGTGNTIYFGEGSWLTVV.

This chain connects TRBV5-5 to TRBJ2-7; the D gene is possibly TRBD1 (6 bases). CDR3 length: 16 residues. From germline, CDR1 is SGHKS and CDR2 YYEKEE (reference sequence). V lost 3 bases and J 6 bases, leaving 22 bases between the germline ends. The DNA of the CDR3 is TGTGCCAGCAGCTACGAAGCGACATCACAGGGCCGCGAGCAGTACTTC. Its protein is CASSYEATSQGREQYF.

The V and J genes are TRBV4-1 and TRBJ2-3; 9 nucleotides align to TRBD1. The germline CDR1 and CDR2 sequences are MGHRA and YSYEKL. V lost 2 bases, J lost 6 bases, and 18 bases stayed unmatched. There are 19 residues in the CDR3. CDR3 region: CASSQFSRQGESMRDTQYF. In DNA form, the CDR3 reads TGCGCCAGCAGCCAATTTTCCAGACAGGGGGAAAGTATGCGGGATACGCAGTATTTT.

The V and J genes are TRBV28 and TRBJ2-7, with TRBD1 matching 8 bases. Looked up from germline, CDR1 is MDHEN and CDR2 is SYDVKM. The CDR3 runs 13 residues. After removal of 5 bases from V and 5 bases from J, the junction contained 5 bases not matched to a gene. CDR3 coding DNA: TGTGCCAGCAGTCGTGGACAGGGAAACGAGCAGTACTTC. Its protein is CASSRGQGNEQYF.

The chain combines TRBV18 with TRBJ1-4, with a weak D call TRBD1 (6 bases). Germline V gene lookup returns CDR1 KGHSH and CDR2 LQKENI. This CDR3 is 14 amino acids long. V dropped 3 bases and J dropped 4 bases, with 9 bases sitting between them. CDR3 sequence reads: CASSPSRGNEKLFF. CDR3 coding DNA: TGTGCCAGCTCACCTTCCAGGGGTAATGAAAAACTGTTTTTT.

The genes are TRBV6-1 and TRBJ2-7, with 12 positions matching TRBD1. Germline V CDR1 and CDR2: MNHNS, SASEGT. This CDR3 comprises 21 residues. With 2 bases clipped from V and 2 bases from J, the junction kept 19 bases outside the gene matches. The CDR3 loop reads CASSERSGTGGAYTPPYEQYF. Here the CDR3 DNA reads TGTGCCAGCAGTGAACGTTCCGGGACAGGGGGCGCGTACACCCCCCCCTACGAGCAGTACTTC.

The chain combines TRBV7-9 with TRBJ1-5; 8 bases are shared with TRBD1. Germline V gene sequence: CDR1 SEHNR, CDR2 FQNEAQ (reference sequence). The V segment lost 9 bases and the J segment 3 bases; nucleotides outside the gene matches: 10. CDR3 length: 15 residues. The CDR3 DNA is TGTGCCAGATTTCTTAGGGACAGGCTCAATCAGCCCCAGCATTTT. It encodes CARFLRDRLNQPQHF.

This chain uses TRBV13 with TRBJ2-7; 12 bases match TRBD2. From germline, CDR1 is PRHDT and CDR2 FYEKMQ (reference sequence). CDR3 length equals 14 residues. V trimming: 2 bases; J trimming: 4 bases; junction bases outside the gene matches: 0. Here the CDR3 DNA reads TGTGCCAGCAGCTTACTAGCGGGAGGGTACGAGCAGTACGTC. It encodes CASSLLAGGYEQYV.

The chain couples TRBV5-6 to TRBJ2-5, with a weak D call TRBD1 (6 bases). This CDR3 has 15 residues. Germline CDR1 and CDR2: SGHDT and YYEEEE. The V and J ends lost 0 bases and 6 bases respectively, with 15 bases between them. CDR3 region: CASSLGPGVGKTQYF. The DNA of the CDR3 is TGTGCCAGCAGCTTGGGCCCAGGGGTTGGGAAGACCCAGTACTTC.

The rearrangement joins TRBV6-5 to TRBJ1-2; 7 nucleotides match TRBD1. The CDR3 has 13 residues. Germline V CDR1 and CDR2: MNHEY, SVGAGI. J was trimmed by 6 bases and V by 2 bases; bases with no gene match: 3. The CDR3 coding sequence is TGTGCCAGCAGTTACCGACAGGGTCATGGCTACACCTTC. As protein: CASSYRQGHGYTF.

The chain recombines TRBV29-1 with TRBJ2-1; TRBD2 matches 9 bases. Trimming removed 0 bases from V and 7 bases from J; junction bases left unmatched: 7. CDR3 length: 15 residues. CDR1 and CDR2 (germline): SQVTM, ANQGSEA. The CDR3 protein is CSVEERLAGKNEQFF. The DNA for the CDR3 is TGCAGCGTTGAAGAAAGGCTAGCGGGAAAGAATGAGCAGTTCTTC.

CDR3 residues: CASSSPRDKGYEQYF. CDR3 bases: TGTGCCAGCAGTTCTCCCCGGGACAAGGGCTACGAGCAGTACTTC. The genes are TRBV6-5 and TRBJ2-7, with D tentatively TRBD1 (6 bases). There are 15 residues in the CDR3. The V and J ends lost 4 bases and 3 bases respectively, with 16 bases between them. The germline CDR1 and CDR2 sequences are MNHEY and SVGAGI.

This rearrangement joins TRBV6-5 to TRBJ1-2; 10 bases are a match to TRBD1. The germline gives CDR1 MNHEY, CDR2 SVGAGI. V shed 6 bases, J shed 2 bases, and the junction held 6 bases outside the gene matches. This CDR3 region has 15 residues. CDR3 sequence: CASRAGTGANYGYTF. The CDR3 DNA reads TGTGCCAGCAGGGCCGGGACAGGGGCAAACTATGGCTACACCTTC.

The chain uses TRBV5-6 and TRBJ1-2, with a possible D match to TRBD1 (6 bases). The germline gives CDR1 SGHDT, CDR2 YYEEEE. The CDR3 spans 14 residues. Trimming removed 4 bases from V and 6 bases from J, with 16 bases in between. The CDR3 protein is CASSPFTGPDGYTF. CDR3 DNA sequence: TGTGCCAGCAGCCCCTTCACAGGGCCGGATGGCTACACCTTC.

This clone was picked up a small number of times. The V gene is TRBV7-2, the J gene TRBJ2-7; 7 nucleotides align to TRBD2. Germline values: CDR1 SGHTA, CDR2 FQGNSA. With 7 bases clipped from V and 1 base from J, the junction kept 4 bases outside the gene matches. The CDR3 contains 13 residues. The CDR3 is CASTIGGSYEQYF. The CDR3, as DNA: TGTGCCAGCACCATCGGGGGGTCCTACGAGCAGTACTTC.

The chain is built from TRBV6-1 and TRBJ2-7; 13 nucleotides line up with TRBD2. From germline, CDR1 is MNHNS and CDR2 SASEGT. J was trimmed by 4 bases and V by 6 bases; bases with no gene match: 6. There are 15 residues in the CDR3. The CDR3 loop is CASSLGLAGKYEQYV. For the CDR3, the DNA is TGTGCCAGCAGCCTGGGACTAGCGGGGAAATACGAGCAGTACGTC.

The V call is TRBV5-4, the J call TRBJ1-4; TRBD1 aligns across 8 bases. The V gene end was trimmed by 4 bases and the J gene end by 8 bases; junction bases not matched to a gene: 10. Per the germline V gene, CDR1 is SGHNT and CDR2 is YYREEE (reference sequence). The CDR3 loop spans 15 amino acids. The CDR3 sequence is CASSIGQGRIEKLFF. CDR3 nucleotide sequence: TGTGCCAGCAGCATCGGACAGGGCAGAATCGAAAAACTGTTTTTT.

The chain joins TRBV9 to TRBJ1-1; tentative D call: TRBD1 (6 bases). V was clipped by 0 bases and J by 1 base, with 10 bases between them. Germline CDR1 is SGDLS and CDR2 is YYNGEE. The length of the CDR3 is 15 residues. In DNA form, the CDR3 reads TGTGCCAGCAGCGTAGAGGACAGATGGAACACTGAAGCTTTCTTT. Translating gives CASSVEDRWNTEAFF.